A single sample gave rise to the 16 T cell receptor beta chains below, sequenced in a study of CD4 T cells in relation to SARS-CoV-2 and coronaviruses. These receptors have no known antigen. CD4+ T cells from unexposed donors were obtained before the COVID-19 pandemic (2011-2018). After ten to eleven days of culture, CD4+ T cells were isolated. Sequencing was performed with immunoSEQ multiplex PCR; in TCRdb, only in-frame clones are kept and a portion is missing. The sample lists approximately 20,000 clones, roughly 69% occurring once. The specimen sequenced was CD4+ T cells from PBMCs, cultured in vitro. Receptors originate from a human donor in good health.

The gene calls are TRBV4-2 and TRBJ2-7, with TRBD2 as a possible D gene (5 bases). CDR3 length: 15 residues. Germline V gene sequence: CDR1 LGHNA, CDR2 YNFKEQ. The ends were cut back, 3 bases at V and 1 base at J, with 13 bases in the middle. The CDR3 coding sequence is TGTGCCAGCAGCCAGAGCCGTTTAGCGTCCTACGAGCAGTACTTC. Its translation is CASSQSRLASYEQYF.

The chain employs TRBV5-1 and TRBJ2-7; no firm D call. CDR1 SGHRS and CDR2 YFSETQ come from the germline V gene. Trimming removed 6 bases from V and 2 bases from J, with 12 bases in between. This CDR3 contains 13 residues. The DNA for the CDR3 is TGCGCCAGCAACAGTGACACGACCTACGAGCAGTACTTC. Amino acids: CASNSDTTYEQYF. Complete variable domain (other parts from reference TRBV5-1 and TRBJ2-7): KAGVTQTPRYLIKTRGQQVTLSCSPISGHRSVSWYQQTPGQGLQFLFEYFSETQRNKGNFPGRFSGRQFSNSRSEMNVSTLELGDSALYLCASNSDTTYEQYFGPGTRLTVT.

This clone appeared a few times. This sequence joins TRBV6-5 and TRBJ1-5; a weak D match, TRBD1 (5 bases). Germline V CDR1 and CDR2: MNHEY, SVGAGI. Trimming removed 0 bases from V and 6 bases from J, with 9 bases in between. This CDR3 is built from 14 residues. Written as DNA, the CDR3 is TGTGCCAGCAGTTACTCGTTCGGGACTCAGCCCCAGCATTTT. As protein: CASSYSFGTQPQHF.

The CDR3, as DNA: TGTGCCAGCAGTTCCCTCGGGACAGGTGTTAGCAATCAGCCCCAGCATTTT. This codes for CASSSLGTGVSNQPQHF. The rearrangement links TRBV27 to TRBJ1-5; 8 nucleotides align to TRBD1. The germline CDR1 and CDR2 sequences are MNHEY and SMNVEV (reference sequence). J lost 0 bases, V lost 4 bases, and 8 bases had no gene match. The CDR3 spans 17 residues.

This chain joins TRBV18 and TRBJ2-7, with 7 bases lining up with TRBD1. CDR1 is KGHSH, CDR2 LQKENI, per germline. J was trimmed by 5 bases and V by 3 bases; bases with no gene match: 4. The CDR3 consists of 13 residues. CDR3 DNA: TGTGCCAGCTCACCGACAGGGCTGAACGAGCAGTACTTC. This translates into CASSPTGLNEQYF.

There are a few counts of this clone. The chain's CDR3 is CASSGSGTGSYNEQFF. CDR3 sequence (DNA): TGTGCCAGCAGCGGATCCGGGACAGGGTCCTACAATGAGCAGTTCTTC. The gene calls are TRBV9 and TRBJ2-1; TRBD1 aligns across 9 bases. The ends lost 3 bases at V and 1 base at J; junction bases unmatched: 5. Germline V gene data show CDR1 as SGDLS and CDR2 as YYNGEE. The CDR3 consists of 16 residues.

The gene calls are TRBV6-5 and TRBJ1-3, with 10 nucleotides matching TRBD1. This CDR3 spans 14 amino acids. The germline V gene encodes CDR1 MNHEY and CDR2 SVGAGI. The J segment lost 4 bases and the V segment lost 7 bases, leaving 4 bases of the junction unmatched. The DNA for the CDR3 is TGTGCCAGCATTTGGACAGGGGGGGGAAACACCATATATTTT. Its protein product is CASIWTGGGNTIYF.

V usage is TRBV7-8 and J usage is TRBJ2-1, with 9 bases fitting TRBD2. The germline V gene has CDR1 SGHVS and CDR2 FQNEAQ. V was pared by 6 bases and J by 5 bases, with 11 bases of the junction left unmatched. The CDR3 has 16 amino acids. CDR3 bases: TGTGCCAGCAGTCGTATCCTAGCGGGGAAAGACAATGAGCAGTTCTTC. Its translation is CASSRILAGKDNEQFF.

This clone was seen a few times. The genes are TRBV9 and TRBJ2-1; 8 bases agree with TRBD2. With 2 bases clipped from V and 0 bases from J, the junction kept 1 base outside the gene matches. The CDR3 extends over 15 amino acids. Germline assignment: CDR1 SGDLS and CDR2 YYNGEE. CDR3 residues: CASSVTSGSYNEQFF. The CDR3 DNA reads TGTGCCAGCAGCGTCACTAGCGGCTCCTACAATGAGCAGTTCTTC.

A few counts support this clone. V is TRBV3-1 (or the pseudogene TRBV3-2) and J is TRBJ1-2, with a possible D match to TRBD1 (6 bases). CDR1 is LGHDT and CDR2 is YNNKEL in the germline V gene (reference sequence). The germline V and J ends were trimmed by 4 bases and 10 bases, with 13 bases remaining between them. The CDR3 is 12 amino acids. In DNA, the CDR3 is TGTGCCAGCAGCCCTAGTACAGGGCTCTACACCTTC. It specifies CASSPSTGLYTF.

The gene calls are TRBV18 and TRBJ2-2; a weak D match, TRBD1 (6 bases). V dropped 6 bases and J dropped 7 bases, with 18 bases sitting between them. The germline gives CDR1 KGHSH, CDR2 LQKENI. The CDR3 runs 15 residues. DNA of the CDR3: TGTGCCAGCTCGCCCCTAACGACAGGAATCGGGGAGCTGTTTTTT. It translates to CASSPLTTGIGELFF.

The genes are TRBV7-2 and TRBJ1-3; D perhaps matches TRBD1 (6 bases). This CDR3 has 13 amino acids. The germline V and J ends were trimmed by 10 bases and 2 bases, with 12 bases remaining between them. Germline assignment: CDR1 SGHTA and CDR2 FQGNSA. CDR3 coding DNA: TGTGCCACCGGTGGGGGGCCTGGAAACACCATATATTTT. This gives the protein CATGGGPGNTIYF.

The chain employs TRBV30 and TRBJ2-3; D possibly corresponds to TRBD1 (6 bases). V was trimmed by 4 bases and J by 9 bases, leaving 14 bases between them. Per germline, CDR1 GTSNPN and CDR2 SVGIG (reference sequence). The CDR3 spans 12 residues. CDR3: CAWIRGPGTQYF. As DNA, the CDR3 is TGTGCCTGGATCAGGGGACCTGGGACGCAGTATTTT.

CDR3 sequence (DNA): TGTGCCTGGAGTGGTCAGACAGGGTGGACTGAAGCTTTCTTT. This encodes CAWSGQTGWTEAFF. The V and J genes are TRBV30 and TRBJ1-1, with 7 bases lining up with TRBD1. The CDR3 has 14 residues. Germline CDR1 is GTSNPN and CDR2 is SVGIG (reference sequence). The V segment lost 1 base and the J segment 5 bases; nucleotides outside the gene matches: 7.

This chain connects TRBV5-1 to TRBJ2-7; 7 bases agree with TRBD1. CDR1 is SGHRS and CDR2 is YFSETQ in the germline V gene. This CDR3 contains 15 residues. J was trimmed by 3 bases and V by 2 bases; bases with no gene match: 8. The CDR3: CASSLDRASFYEQYF. CDR3 DNA sequence: TGCGCCAGCAGCTTAGACAGGGCCTCTTTCTACGAGCAGTACTTC.

The V call is TRBV30, the J call TRBJ1-4; 9 positions match TRBD1. V shed 2 bases and J 5 bases; nucleotides not matched to a gene: 6. This CDR3 has 15 amino acids. Germline V gives CDR1 GTSNPN, CDR2 SVGIG (reference sequence). The DNA of the CDR3 is TGTGCCTGGAGTCTACCGGGACAGGGAAATGAAAAACTGTTTTTT. Its protein product is CAWSLPGQGNEKLFF.